This note documents a single T cell receptor beta chain sequence. Antigen: not known. V trimming: 0 bases; J trimming: 7 bases; junction bases outside the gene matches: 10. The CDR3 is made up of 16 amino acids. Germline lookup yields CDR1 LGHNT and CDR2 FRNRAP. The data belong to a study of OX40 agonist ivuxolimab in advanced cancers. Study at large: Three patients showed partial responses: one hepatocellular carcinoma and two cutaneous melanoma cases. Broader study findings: Normalized expansion of T-cell clones was also low for some nonresponders.

Any history of autoimmune disease or systemic immunosuppression disqualified patients. The method was immunoSEQ multiplex PCR; TCRdb's version includes in-frame clones alone and lacks a portion of them. This sample has over 30,000 clones, with around 90% found just once. The TCR was taken from an adult with an advanced solid tumor such as melanoma, head and neck, liver or kidney cancer. The chain couples TRBV12-5 to TRBJ2-7, with 9 bases aligning to TRBD2. The source was CD4+ or CD8+ T cells sorted from blood, collected in a trial of the OX40 agonist ivuxolimab. CDR3 residues: CASGLVRGSGSGEQYF. The CDR3 DNA follows: TGTGCTAGTGGTTTGGTACGAGGTAGCGGGAGCGGGGAGCAGTACTTC.